These 21 T cell receptor beta chains were all obtained from the same sample, sequenced in a study of blood T cells in healthy people across ages (dated by TCRdb to between 2014 and 2016). Library preparation was by 5' RACE. Reads for this sample came from an Illumina HiSeq 2500. A second PCR of about 6 to 11 cycles was run with a J-beta primer mix and a sample-barcoded 5' primer. TCRdb redid the processing of the public reads, applying fastp at Q25 and MiXCR, and retained in-frame beta chains. Each CDR3 protein appears once, grouped with its most common genes and DNA. The sample table contains some 1.6 million distinct CDR3 sequences; only one count was recorded for 30% to 35% of them. Jointly, the top ten make up about 11% of the sample. What was sequenced was blood. These receptors were collected from a woman aged 25 to 45 in good health.

This chain joins TRBV6-4 and TRBJ2-3; a possible D gene is TRBD1 (6 bases). V dropped 2 bases and J dropped 2 bases, with 11 bases sitting between them. Germline V gene lookup returns CDR1 MRHNA and CDR2 SNTAGT. The CDR3 totals 15 residues. The CDR3 nucleotides are TGTGCCAGCAGTGACCAGGGGCGCGACACAGATACGCAGTATTTT. Its translation: CASSDQGRDTDTQYF.

This clonotype occurred many times. This rearrangement joins TRBV29-1 to TRBJ2-1; 9 bases are a match to TRBD1. V shed 3 bases and J 5 bases; nucleotides not matched to a gene: 5. Per the germline V gene, CDR1 is SQVTM and CDR2 is ANQGSEA. CDR3 length: 14 amino acids. The CDR3 DNA sequence: TGCAGCGTTGATTTAAGGACAGGGGACAATGAGCAGTTCTTC. It yields the protein CSVDLRTGDNEQFF.

About this clonotype itself: This may come from a read error, since a much larger clone is one base off. The chain links TRBV3-1 to TRBJ2-1; possibly TRBD2 for D (5 bases). Trimming pared 0 bases from V and 2 bases from J, leaving 5 bases between. CDR3 size: 14 residues. Germline V gene sequence: CDR1 LGHDT, CDR2 YNNKEL (reference sequence). In DNA, the CDR3 is TGTGCCAGCAGCCAAGATAGCGCCTACAATGAGCAGTTCTTC. It yields the protein CASSQDSAYNEQFF.

Details on this clonotype: This clone may be a read error of a much larger clone one base away. The chain recombines TRBV7-2 with TRBJ2-7; D possibly matches TRBD1 or TRBD2 (5 bases each). The germline gives CDR1 SGHTA, CDR2 FQGNSA. The V end was cut by 4 bases, the J end by 6 bases, with 19 bases between. The CDR3 contains 15 residues. The CDR3 nucleotides are TGTGCCAGCAGCTATAGGTGGGAGCCAAGGGGCGAGCAGTACTTC. This gives the protein CASSYRWEPRGEQYF.

This clonotype was counted at least ten times. The rearrangement links TRBV4-2 to TRBJ2-3; 9 positions match TRBD2. Germline lookup yields CDR1 LGHNA and CDR2 YNFKEQ. V dropped 2 bases and J dropped 5; count of bases not matched to a gene: 5. The CDR3 has 15 amino acids. CDR3 sequence (DNA): TGTGCCAGCAGCCAACTGCTAGCGGGGAAAGATACGCAGTATTTT. Its protein is CASSQLLAGKDTQYF.

Comments on this clonotype: A much larger clonotype is one base distant, so this may be a read error. V is TRBV10-3 and J is TRBJ2-7, with TRBD1 identical over 9 bases. This CDR3 comprises 13 residues. The germline V gene has CDR1 ENHRY and CDR2 SYGVKD. Written as DNA, the CDR3 is TGTGCCATCAGAGGGACAGGGAGCTACGAGCAGTGCTTC. Translating gives CAIRGTGSYEQCF.

This clonotype has ten or more counts. The chain carries TRBV6-1 and TRBJ1-2; the D is unclear. Germline V gene sequence: CDR1 MNHNS, CDR2 SASEGT. V was trimmed by 8 bases and J by 3 bases, leaving 13 bases between them. The CDR3 length is 13 residues. The CDR3 loop reads CASRAGGDYGYTF. The CDR3, as DNA: TGTGCCAGCCGGGCAGGAGGCGACTATGGCTACACCTTC.

This clonotype occurred many times. The chain combines TRBV29-1 with TRBJ2-3; D might be TRBD2 (5 bases). Germline loops: CDR1 SQVTM, CDR2 ANQGSEA. V gave up 5 bases and J gave up 1 base, with 10 bases separating them. The CDR3 runs to 13 residues. In nucleotides, the CDR3 is TGCAGCGTTCGGGGTCCCGGCACAGATACGCAGTATTTT. It encodes CSVRGPGTDTQYF.

This chain joins TRBV6-2 or TRBV6-3 and TRBJ1-1, with D tentatively TRBD1 (5 bases). Germline loops: CDR1 MNHEY, CDR2 SVGEGT. Trimming left V 8 bases short and J 1 base short, with 14 bases between. The CDR3 loop spans 14 amino acids. The CDR3 DNA follows: TGTGCCAGCCACAGAGAGGGGCGGAACACTGAAGCTTTCTTT. Translated: CASHREGRNTEAFF.

CDR3 coding DNA: TGTGCCAGCAGTTCTCCCCTTAGAGTCGGAGATACGCAGTATTTT. It translates to CASSSPLRVGDTQYF. This sequence joins TRBV27 and TRBJ2-3; D gene uncertain. The CDR3 is made up of 15 amino acids. Germline V gives CDR1 MNHEY, CDR2 SMNVEV (reference sequence). V gave up 4 bases and J gave up 5 bases, with 16 bases separating them.

The chain combines TRBV6-6 with TRBJ2-4; 12 positions match TRBD2. The assigned J gene may be wrong: the sequence end matches TRBJ2-7 better. The CDR3 is 16 residues long. CDR1 is MNHNY and CDR2 is SVGAGI in the germline V gene (reference sequence). The CDR3 DNA sequence: TGTGCCAGCAGTTACTCACGGCTAGCGGGGGGGAACGAGCAGTACTTC. Translating it yields CASSYSRLAGGNEQYF.

This clonotype has only a few counts. This chain connects TRBV7-8 to TRBJ2-5; D not certain. V lost 5 bases and J 5 bases, leaving 9 bases between the germline ends. In germline, CDR1 is SGHVS, CDR2 FQNEAQ. CDR3 length: 12 amino acids. The CDR3 here is CASSRRAETQYF. The CDR3 DNA is TGTGCCAGCAGCCGACGCGCGGAGACCCAGTACTTC.

In this sample, this clonotype turned up many times. V and J are TRBV29-1 and TRBJ2-5; 9 positions agree with TRBD2. The germline gives CDR1 SQVTM, CDR2 ANQGSEA. This CDR3 region has 16 residues. V lost 0 bases and J lost 2; bases outside the gene matches: 7. Written as DNA, the CDR3 is TGCAGCGTTGAAGATCAAGCGGGGGGCTCACAAGAGACCCAGTACTTC. Its protein product is CSVEDQAGGSQETQYF.

This clonotype was seen once. The chain has TRBV7-8 and TRBJ2-5; tentative D call: TRBD2 (6 bases). This CDR3 region has 15 residues. V lost 2 bases, J lost 11 bases, and 21 bases lay in between. Germline assignment: CDR1 SGHVS and CDR2 FQNEAQ. Here the CDR3 DNA reads TGTGCCAGCAGCTTACCACGGGAGTCCCCCAATGAGCAGTACTTC. Its translation: CASSLPRESPNEQYF.

The CDR3 loop reads CASSFEEKNWAFF. Here the CDR3 DNA reads TGTGCCAGCAGTTTTGAAGAGAAAAACTGGGCTTTCTTT. This sequence joins TRBV28 and TRBJ1-1; D gene uncertain. Trimming took off 3 bases at V and 11 bases at J, with 16 bases between the two ends. The CDR3 length is 13 residues. Germline loops: CDR1 MDHEN, CDR2 SYDVKM.

This clonotype turned up a few times. The rearrangement links TRBV28 to TRBJ2-1; a weak D match, TRBD2 (6 bases). V lost 8 bases to trimming and J lost 5 bases, with 22 bases between them. This CDR3 is 16 amino acids long. Germline V gene lookup returns CDR1 MDHEN and CDR2 SYDVKM. CDR3 in DNA: TGTGCCAGCCAGGCCTATGACTTGCGGGGCGACAATGAGCAGTTCTTC. Protein: CASQAYDLRGDNEQFF.

In this sample, this clonotype turned up many times. The V and J genes are TRBV9 and TRBJ2-3; no clear D. This CDR3 contains 14 residues. Deletions cut 2 bases from V and 4 bases from J, with 11 bases between. From germline, CDR1 is SGDLS and CDR2 YYNGEE. The CDR3 is CASSVLHPPDTQYF. The DNA of the CDR3 is TGTGCCAGCAGCGTCCTACATCCCCCAGATACGCAGTATTTT.

V and J are TRBV7-2 and TRBJ2-7; 15 bases line up with TRBD2. This CDR3 has 17 amino acids. In germline, CDR1 is SGHTA, CDR2 FQGNSA. V shed 5 bases, J shed 1 base, and the junction held 6 bases outside the gene matches. The CDR3 protein is CASSPGLAGGRSYEQYF. DNA of the CDR3: TGTGCCAGCAGCCCGGGACTAGCGGGAGGAAGGTCCTACGAGCAGTACTTC.

This chain links TRBV11-2 with TRBJ2-1; the match to TRBD2 covers 7 bases. Germline-derived CDR1 and CDR2 are SGHAT and FQNNGV. The CDR3 has 15 amino acids. Trimming took 3 bases from V and 5 from J; bases not matched to a gene: 7. CDR3: CASSFSGLPNNEQFF. CDR3 nucleotides: TGTGCCAGCAGCTTCTCGGGACTACCTAACAATGAGCAGTTCTTC. Supplemented by reference TRBV11-2 and TRBJ2-1, the full variable domain reads EAGVAQSPRYKIIEKRQSVAFWCNPISGHATLYWYQQILGQGPKLLIQFQNNGVVDDSQLPKDRFSAERLKGVDSTLKIQPAKLEDSAVYLCASSFSGLPNNEQFFGPGTRLTVL.

This clonotype was counted only a few times. The J gene is TRBJ2-3, the V gene TRBV9; D gene uncertain. Trimming left V 2 bases short and J 0 bases short, with 13 bases between. Germline V gene data show CDR1 as SGDLS and CDR2 as YYNGEE. The CDR3 runs to 16 residues. The chain's CDR3 is CASSVGPDFSTDTQYF. The CDR3 bases are TGTGCCAGCAGCGTCGGACCGGATTTTAGCACAGATACGCAGTATTTT. Full variable domain (outside the CDR3, taken from reference TRBV9 and TRBJ2-3): DSGVTQTPKHLITATGQRVTLRCSPRSGDLSVYWYQQSLDQGLQFLIQYYNGEERAKGNILERFSAQQFPDLHSELNLSSLELGDSALYFCASSVGPDFSTDTQYFGPGTRLTVL.

The V and J genes are TRBV13 and TRBJ2-4; 8 bases align to TRBD2. The J call may be in error: the DNA end matches TRBJ2-7 better. This CDR3 spans 17 amino acids. Germline values: CDR1 PRHDT, CDR2 FYEKMQ (reference sequence). CDR3 protein: CASSGRLDSGTPYEQYF. CDR3 nucleotides: TGTGCCAGCAGCGGCCGCCTAGATAGCGGGACCCCCTACGAGCAGTACTTC.